A single sample gave rise to the 32 T cell receptor beta chains below, sequenced in a study of cytotoxic CD8 clonotypes in ibrutinib-treated CLL. The assay was immunoSEQ multiplex PCR, and TCRdb's table has in-frame clones only and misses some. The data hold more than 110,000 clones, with less than 95% observed a single time. Sequencing was performed on PBMCs, taken after 12 months of ibrutinib treatment. These TCRs come from a human donor with chronic lymphocytic leukemia.

Here the CDR3 reads CASSSQYREGTDTQYF. Written as DNA, the CDR3 is TGTGCCAGCAGCAGTCAATACAGGGAGGGCACAGATACGCAGTATTTT. V and J are TRBV7-8 and TRBJ2-3; D might be TRBD1 or TRBD2, each matching 6 bases. The CDR3 consists of 16 residues. Trimming pared 5 bases from V and 1 base from J, leaving 16 bases between. Looked up from germline, CDR1 is SGHVS and CDR2 is FQNEAQ.

This clone has a single count. The chain carries TRBV9 and TRBJ2-1; 13 nucleotides line up with TRBD2. V lost 0 bases, J lost 3 bases, and 15 bases stayed unmatched. CDR1 is SGDLS, CDR2 YYNGEE, per germline. The CDR3 covers 21 residues. CDR3 bases: TGTGCCAGCAGCGTAGCCCCGGGACTAGCGGGAACCACATCGATCTACAATGAGCAGTTCTTC. Translation: CASSVAPGLAGTTSIYNEQFF.

The J gene is TRBJ2-1, the V gene TRBV30; 9 bases are shared with TRBD2. CDR1 and CDR2 (germline): GTSNPN, SVGIG (reference sequence). V lost 1 base and J lost 3; bases outside the gene matches: 4. This CDR3 contains 15 residues. The CDR3 region has the DNA TGTGCCTGGAGTGCTGGTAGCGGGAGCTACAATGAGCAGTTCTTC. Amino acid sequence: CAWSAGSGSYNEQFF.

This chain links TRBV27 with TRBJ2-1; 7 bases line up with TRBD2. The V gene end was trimmed by 5 bases and the J gene end by 6 bases; junction bases not matched to a gene: 7. CDR1 is MNHEY, CDR2 SMNVEV, per germline (reference sequence). The CDR3 spans 14 residues. The CDR3 DNA sequence: TGTGCCAGCAGTATAGGGACGGGGGGCAATGAGCAGTTCTTC. It yields the protein CASSIGTGGNEQFF.

The chain carries TRBV5-4 and TRBJ2-3; 11 nucleotides line up with TRBD2. J gave up 4 bases and V 3 bases, and 10 bases lay outside the gene matches. Germline assignment: CDR1 SGHNT and CDR2 YYREEE (reference sequence). This CDR3 has 17 amino acids. CDR3 in DNA: TGTGCCAGCAGCTCGTCCCTAGCGGGAGGATCTGCAGATACGCAGTATTTT. It encodes CASSSSLAGGSADTQYF.

The gene calls are TRBV2 and TRBJ2-1; D unclear. The CDR3 consists of 16 residues. The germline V and J ends were trimmed by 4 bases and 0 bases, with 13 bases remaining between them. Germline V CDR1 and CDR2: SNHLY, FYNNEI. CDR3 region: CASSVGELSSYNEQFF. For the CDR3, the DNA is TGTGCCAGCAGTGTTGGGGAATTGAGCTCCTACAATGAGCAGTTCTTC.

The V gene is TRBV11-2, the J gene TRBJ2-7, with TRBD2 matching over 12 bases. Germline CDR1 SGHAT, CDR2 FQNNGV. The ends lost 3 bases at V and 3 bases at J; junction bases unmatched: 9. CDR3 size: 17 residues. As DNA, the CDR3 is TGTGCCAGCAGCTTGGGACTAGCGGGTTCTTCCAACTACGAGCAGTACTTC. Protein product: CASSLGLAGSSNYEQYF.

The chain carries TRBV7-3 and TRBJ2-3, with 7 bases identical to TRBD2. The CDR3 runs 18 residues. Unmatched junction bases numbered 10, after V lost 1 base and J lost 0 bases. Looked up from germline, CDR1 is SGHTA and CDR2 is FQGTGA. CDR3 sequence reads: CASSLSPAGLTSTDTQYF. In DNA, the CDR3 is TGTGCCAGCAGCTTAAGTCCAGCGGGATTGACTAGCACAGATACGCAGTATTTT.

The chain is built from TRBV27 and TRBJ2-7, with 10 bases identical to TRBD2. The CDR3 is 15 residues long. The trim removed 6 bases at V and 0 bases at J, leaving 5 bases unmatched. Germline V gene lookup returns CDR1 MNHEY and CDR2 SMNVEV (reference sequence). The CDR3 here is CASSPTSGDSYEQYF. The DNA of the CDR3 is TGTGCCAGCAGCCCCACTAGCGGGGACTCCTACGAGCAGTACTTC.

The table lists this clone with a few counts. The rearrangement uses TRBV5-1 and TRBJ1-5, with D unresolved. Trimming cost V 1 base and J 0 bases, with 8 bases left between them. CDR1 is SGHRS, CDR2 YFSETQ, per germline. The length of the CDR3 is 15 residues. The CDR3: CASSLSADSNQPQHF. The CDR3 coding sequence is TGCGCCAGCAGCTTGTCGGCAGATAGCAATCAGCCCCAGCATTTT.

The CDR3: CAISESRVRTGVNEQFF. In DNA, the CDR3 is TGTGCCATCAGTGAGTCTAGGGTAAGGACAGGGGTCAATGAGCAGTTCTTC. The V and J genes are TRBV10-3 and TRBJ2-1, with 9 bases lining up with TRBD1. The CDR3 consists of 17 residues. Germline V gene lookup returns CDR1 ENHRY and CDR2 SYGVKD. V lost 0 bases, J lost 6 bases, and 9 bases stayed unmatched.

This clone was observed once. The chain has TRBV28 and TRBJ2-2; 11 bases align to TRBD2. V shed 6 bases and J 1 base; nucleotides not matched to a gene: 4. CDR3 length: 16 amino acids. Germline V lookup: CDR1 MDHEN, CDR2 SYDVKM. The CDR3 sequence: CASRKGTSGNTGELFF. The CDR3 bases are TGTGCCAGCAGGAAAGGGACTAGCGGGAACACCGGGGAGCTGTTTTTT.

This clone occurred once. The chain recombines TRBV28 with TRBJ2-1; maybe TRBD1 (6 bases). The CDR3 consists of 13 residues. V lost 6 bases and J lost 3, with 9 bases in between. The germline gives CDR1 MDHEN, CDR2 SYDVKM. CDR3 sequence: CASSPTGYNEQFF. The CDR3 DNA reads TGTGCCAGCAGCCCGACAGGCTACAATGAGCAGTTCTTC.

V usage is TRBV7-9 and J usage is TRBJ1-5; 8 bases are shared with TRBD1. Germline CDR1 is SEHNR and CDR2 is FQNEAQ (reference sequence). V dropped 4 bases and J dropped 9; count of bases not matched to a gene: 8. CDR3 size: 14 residues. CDR3 in amino acids: CASSYTGGTWPQHF. CDR3 bases: TGTGCCAGCAGCTATACAGGGGGGACCTGGCCCCAGCATTTT.

The CDR3 sequence is CASGDIGSTDTQYF. CDR3 coding DNA: TGCGCCAGCGGGGATATAGGGAGCACAGATACGCAGTATTTT. This chain joins TRBV5-1 and TRBJ2-3; D is unresolved. This CDR3 region has 14 residues. Germline CDR1 is SGHRS and CDR2 is YFSETQ. V was shortened by 7 bases and J by 0 bases, with 12 bases between the two germline ends.

The gene calls are TRBV15 and TRBJ2-4, with D perhaps being TRBD1 or TRBD2 (5 bases each). The V gene's germline CDR1 is LNHNV and CDR2 YYDKDF (reference sequence). V was trimmed by 4 bases and J by 2 bases, leaving 12 bases between them. The CDR3 loop spans 15 amino acids. CDR3 sequence: CATSTEGTSKNIQYF. The CDR3 DNA reads TGTGCCACCAGCACAGAGGGGACCTCCAAAAACATTCAGTACTTC.

J is TRBJ1-2 and V is TRBV13, with a possible D match to TRBD1 (5 bases). Trimming removed 2 bases from V and 4 bases from J, with 17 bases in between. The CDR3 extends over 16 amino acids. CDR1 and CDR2 from the germline V gene are PRHDT and FYEKMQ (reference sequence). CDR3 loop: CASSLYSGRGVYGYTF. The DNA for the CDR3 is TGTGCCAGCAGCTTATATTCGGGACGGGGGGTCTATGGCTACACCTTC.

J is TRBJ1-1 and V is TRBV7-2, with unresolved D. V shed 5 bases and J shed 4 bases, with 14 bases lying between them. The germline V gene encodes CDR1 SGHTA and CDR2 FQGNSA. This CDR3 is 14 amino acids long. The CDR3 DNA reads TGTGCCAGCAGCCCTTCCGGACCGGGCACTGAAGCTTTCTTT. It specifies CASSPSGPGTEAFF.

This rearrangement joins TRBV5-4 to TRBJ2-7; D gene uncertain. Trimming left V 2 bases short and J 2 bases short, with 11 bases between. Looked up from germline, CDR1 is SGHNT and CDR2 is YYREEE (reference sequence). There are 14 residues in the CDR3. The CDR3 DNA follows: TGTGCCAGCAGCTTAGGTCTTGGGGCCTACGAGCAGTACTTC. This sequence encodes CASSLGLGAYEQYF.

The chain carries TRBV7-2 and TRBJ1-5, with TRBD1 as a possible D gene (5 bases). Germline CDR1 reads SGHTA; CDR2 reads FQGNSA. There are 13 residues in the CDR3. V lost 7 bases, J lost 3 bases, and 10 bases lay in between. The CDR3 loop reads CASTPGPNQPQHF. The CDR3 nucleotides are TGTGCCAGCACCCCGGGGCCCAATCAGCCCCAGCATTTT.

The CDR3 region is CASSPTGGGPYATNEKLFF. CDR3 nucleotide sequence: TGTGCCAGCTCCCCAACAGGGGGCGGACCCTATGCAACTAATGAAAAACTGTTTTTT. V usage is TRBV18 and J usage is TRBJ1-4; 9 bases are shared with TRBD1. This CDR3 region has 19 residues. CDR1 and CDR2 from the germline V gene are KGHSH and LQKENI. Losses at the gene ends were 6 bases for V and 0 bases for J; bases not matched to a gene: 14.

The chain is built from TRBV7-3 and TRBJ1-1, with D possibly being TRBD1 (5 bases). The CDR3 is 13 amino acids. The germline V gene encodes CDR1 SGHTA and CDR2 FQGTGA. Trimming removed 3 bases at V and 1 base at J, with 6 bases between. The CDR3 DNA follows: TGTGCCAGCAGCTTGCAGGGGAACACTGAAGCTTTCTTT. The encoded protein is CASSLQGNTEAFF.

This chain connects TRBV5-5 to TRBJ2-7; D not certain. This CDR3 region has 14 residues. V shed 0 bases and J shed 0 bases, with 7 bases lying between them. Germline CDR1 is SGHKS and CDR2 is YYEKEE (reference sequence). CDR3 sequence reads: CASSLAPSSYEQYF. CDR3 nucleotides: TGTGCCAGCAGCTTGGCGCCCAGCTCCTACGAGCAGTACTTC.

This chain links TRBV15 with TRBJ1-2; 9 bases line up with TRBD1. This CDR3 contains 16 residues. Germline assignment: CDR1 LNHNV and CDR2 YYDKDF (reference sequence). The trim removed 3 bases at V and 8 bases at J, leaving 13 bases unmatched. Here the CDR3 DNA reads TGTGCCACCAGCAGGGGATCGTCACAGGGGGCGAGGGGCTACACCTTC. It yields the protein CATSRGSSQGARGYTF. Complete variable domain (other parts from reference TRBV15 and TRBJ1-2): DAMVIQNPRYQVTQFGKPVTLSCSQTLNHNVMYWYQQKSSQAPKLLFHYYDKDFNNEADTPDNFQSRRPNTSFCFLDIRSPGLGDTAMYLCATSRGSSQGARGYTFGSGTRLTVV.

The chain combines TRBV29-1 with TRBJ2-1, with D perhaps given as TRBD1 or TRBD2 (5 bases each). Germline loops: CDR1 SQVTM, CDR2 ANQGSEA. Trimming cost V 3 bases and J 7 bases, with 13 bases left between them. The CDR3 extends over 13 amino acids. As DNA, the CDR3 is TGCAGCGTTGAGGGGGTAATATTTAATGAGCAGTTCTTC. It yields the protein CSVEGVIFNEQFF.

CDR3 amino acids: CASSSLAGVGGYEQYF. In DNA form, the CDR3 reads TGTGCCAGCAGTTCCCTAGCGGGAGTAGGTGGGTACGAGCAGTACTTC. The gene calls are TRBV6-6 and TRBJ2-7; 10 bases line up with TRBD2. The V segment lost 4 bases and the J segment 4 bases; nucleotides outside the gene matches: 10. In germline, CDR1 is MNHNY, CDR2 SVGAGI (reference sequence). This CDR3 has 16 amino acids.

This chain joins TRBV28 and TRBJ1-3; weak D call: TRBD1 (5 bases). This CDR3 is built from 14 residues. Germline lookup yields CDR1 MDHEN and CDR2 SYDVKM. Trimming cost V 5 bases and J 4 bases, with 12 bases left between them. The CDR3 DNA reads TGTGCCAGCAGTGCCCAGGGAGCAGGAAACACCATATATTTT. This codes for CASSAQGAGNTIYF.

This clone was seen a handful of times. The chain couples TRBV6-4 to TRBJ1-2; D is perhaps TRBD1 (5 bases). V was shortened by 3 bases and J by 8 bases, with 16 bases between the two germline ends. Germline lookup yields CDR1 MRHNA and CDR2 SNTAGT. This CDR3 has 14 residues. CDR3 in amino acids: CASSDKGAGRGYTF. DNA of the CDR3: TGTGCCAGCAGTGATAAAGGGGCAGGTCGGGGCTACACCTTC.

V usage is TRBV5-4 and J usage is TRBJ2-4; TRBD2 matches 11 bases. V dropped 2 bases and J dropped 3; count of bases not matched to a gene: 7. Per germline, CDR1 SGHNT and CDR2 YYREEE (reference sequence). CDR3 length: 17 residues. Here the CDR3 reads CASSFSLAGAVKNIQYF. CDR3 DNA: TGTGCCAGCAGCTTTTCACTAGCGGGAGCCGTCAAAAACATTCAGTACTTC.

The chain recombines TRBV2 with TRBJ1-1; D possibly corresponds to TRBD1 (6 bases). V lost 8 bases and J lost 8, with 12 bases in between. The CDR3 spans 11 residues. Germline CDR1 SNHLY, CDR2 FYNNEI. The CDR3 protein is CASLGGREAFF. Here the CDR3 DNA reads TGTGCCAGCCTTGGGGGCAGGGAAGCTTTCTTT. Looking up the rest from reference TRBV2 and TRBJ1-1 gives the full variable domain: EPEVTQTPSHQVTQMGQEVILRCVPISNHLYFYWYRQILGQKVEFLVSFYNNEISEKSEIFDDQFSVERPDGSNFTLKIRSTKLEDSAMYFCASLGGREAFFGQGTRLTVV.

The chain links TRBV4-1 to TRBJ2-3, with 10 bases that match TRBD2. V gave up 0 bases and J gave up 4 bases; unmatched junction bases: 13. The CDR3 contains 19 residues. In germline, CDR1 is MGHRA, CDR2 YSYEKL. For the CDR3, the DNA is TGCGCCAGCAGCCAAGATCTGGGACTAGCGCATGGATGGGCAGATACGCAGTATTTT. Protein: CASSQDLGLAHGWADTQYF.

The chain carries TRBV19 and TRBJ1-2; a weak D match, TRBD1 (6 bases). Trimming left V 4 bases short and J 4 bases short, with 16 bases between. Germline CDR1 reads LNHDA; CDR2 reads SQIVND (reference sequence). The CDR3 sequence is 15 residues long. CDR3 in DNA: TGTGCCAGTAGTACCCAGGGGAGGCCGATCTATGGCTACACCTTC. Translation gives CASSTQGRPIYGYTF.